The sequence of this T cell receptor (beta chain) was determined in a study of shared clonotypes between healthy human individuals. Across the whole study: Those who served as donors were two women and three men between the ages of 18 and 49.

The CDR3 is made up of 11 amino acids. V gave up 6 bases and J gave up 3 bases, with 6 bases separating them. Germline assignment: CDR1 PRHDT and CDR2 FYEKMQ (reference sequence). General study results and limits: Exclusively blood specimens were collected; tissue repertoires likely differ.

Per the study methods: Because ImmunoSEQ provided only junction sequences with no quality scores, the filtering differed. Only in-frame clones appear in the TCRdb table, and some are missing; sequencing was by immunoSEQ multiplex PCR. The DNA gave D and trimming, while V, J and clone size come from that table. The sample contains 550,000 to 600,000 clones, about 98% of which appear only once. Naive CD8 cells lacked CD45RO, underwent positive selection for CCR7 and left out terminally differentiated effector memory CD45RA+ cells. Notes on this clone: Its cognate antigen is unknown.

This TCR came from a young man in good health. The sequencing input was naive CD8+ T cells sorted from blood. J is TRBJ2-7 and V is TRBV13; D not certain. Here the CDR3 reads CASSSLYEQYF. The CDR3 DNA reads TGTGCCAGCAGTTCCCTCTACGAGCAGTACTTC.